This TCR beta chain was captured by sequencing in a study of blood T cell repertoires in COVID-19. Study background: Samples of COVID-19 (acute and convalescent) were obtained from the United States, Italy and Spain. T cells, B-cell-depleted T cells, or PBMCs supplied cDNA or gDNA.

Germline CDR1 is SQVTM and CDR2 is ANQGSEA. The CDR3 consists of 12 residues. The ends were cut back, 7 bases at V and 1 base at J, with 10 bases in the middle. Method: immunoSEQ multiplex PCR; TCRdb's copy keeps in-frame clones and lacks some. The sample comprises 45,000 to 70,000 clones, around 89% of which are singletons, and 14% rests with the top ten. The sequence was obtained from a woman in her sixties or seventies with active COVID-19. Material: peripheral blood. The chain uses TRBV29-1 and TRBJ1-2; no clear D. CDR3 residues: CSAPTINYGYTF. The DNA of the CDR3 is TGCAGCGCCCCGACAATTAACTATGGCTACACCTTC.